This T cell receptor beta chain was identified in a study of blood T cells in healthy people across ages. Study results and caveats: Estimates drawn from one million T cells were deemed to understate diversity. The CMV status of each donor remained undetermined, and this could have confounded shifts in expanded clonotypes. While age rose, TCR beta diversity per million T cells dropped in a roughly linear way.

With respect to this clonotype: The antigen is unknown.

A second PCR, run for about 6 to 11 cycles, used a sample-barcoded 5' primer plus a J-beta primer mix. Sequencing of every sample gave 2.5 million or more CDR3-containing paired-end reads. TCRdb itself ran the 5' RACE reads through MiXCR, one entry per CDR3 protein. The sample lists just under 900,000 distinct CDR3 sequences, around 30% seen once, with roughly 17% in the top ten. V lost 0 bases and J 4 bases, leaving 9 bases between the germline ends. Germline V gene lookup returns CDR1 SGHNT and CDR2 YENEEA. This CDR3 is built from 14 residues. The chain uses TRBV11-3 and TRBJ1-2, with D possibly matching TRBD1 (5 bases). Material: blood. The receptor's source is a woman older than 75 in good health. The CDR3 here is CASSLDQTAYGYTF. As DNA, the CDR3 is TGTGCCAGCAGCTTAGATCAGACAGCCTATGGCTACACCTTC.